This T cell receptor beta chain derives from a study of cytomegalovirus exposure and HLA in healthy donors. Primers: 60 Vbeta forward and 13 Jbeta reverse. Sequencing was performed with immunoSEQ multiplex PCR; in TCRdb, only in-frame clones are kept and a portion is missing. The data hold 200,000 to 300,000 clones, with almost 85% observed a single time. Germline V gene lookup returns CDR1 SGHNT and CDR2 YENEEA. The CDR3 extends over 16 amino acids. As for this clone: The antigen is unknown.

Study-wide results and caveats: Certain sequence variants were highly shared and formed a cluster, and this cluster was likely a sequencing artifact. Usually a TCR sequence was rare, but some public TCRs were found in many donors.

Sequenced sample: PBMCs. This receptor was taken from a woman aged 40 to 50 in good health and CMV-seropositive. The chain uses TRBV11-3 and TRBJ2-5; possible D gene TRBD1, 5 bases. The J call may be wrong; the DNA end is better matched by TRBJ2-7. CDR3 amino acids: CASSFIPGAGPYEQYF. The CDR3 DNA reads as TGTGCCAGCAGCTTTATCCCTGGGGCAGGGCCCTACGAGCAGTACTTC.